This paragraph reports one TCR beta chain. Its antigen is not yet known. The sample holds no much larger clone one base away, and base qualities are not on file. Its CDR3 holds 17 amino acids, cysteine through phenylalanine. Only the CDR3 region is kept as DNA, spanning 51 bases read in frame from base 1. CDR1 and CDR2, per the germline V gene, are SGHTA and FQGNSA. Germline trimming amounts to 4 bases on V and 3 bases on J, with 12 as the count of junction bases outside the gene matches. These data come from a study of PD-L1 blockade in urothelial cancer (dated by TCRdb to the late 2010s). Regarding the research as a whole: Therapy was started in the mid-2010s for all patients, and atezolizumab 1,200 mg was administered intravenously every 3 weeks. Durable clinical benefit meant progression-free survival longer than 6 months, and TCR features were also tested against progression-free and overall survival. Blood samples were analyzed 3 weeks after the start of treatment (second dose) and 6 weeks after the start of treatment. Roughly nine patients achieved durable clinical benefit and about 19 did not. An ECOG performance status of 0 or 1 was recorded for the patients, and 0 to 3 prior chemotherapy regimens had been received by the patients. Under 30 patients had pretreatment blood TCR-seq, around 25 had at least one posttreatment blood collection, and around 25 had tumor TCR-seq. In the same patients, pretreatment tumors underwent whole exome sequencing and RNA sequencing in addition to TCR sequencing. About 90% of the roughly 29 patients were identified as males with urothelial cancer of bladder origin, and a prior smoking history was reported by 18 of 29 patients. A median of roughly 140,000 T cells and 80,000 or so unique TCRs was obtained from blood samples, and a median clonality of around 0.08 was observed. Pretreatment tumor samples, along with matched peripheral blood serially collected before and after atezolizumab treatment, were subjected to TCR sequencing. The study was an exploratory multi-omic analysis of somatic, immune and clinical correlates of response to PD-L1 blockade with atezolizumab in urothelial cancer. Broad study findings and their caveats: Patients with durable benefit showed greater expansion of tumor-associated TCR clones in peripheral blood 3 weeks after starting treatment (n ≈ 23, p = 0.022). Small sample size (n of about 30) and many exploratory analyses mean the results are intended to be hypothesis-generating. A pretreatment peripheral blood TCR clonality below the median was linked to improved progression-free and overall survival.

To estimate absolute template abundance from read counts, synthetic TCR analog templates were spiked into each PCR. The immunoSEQ assay was used to amplify TCRbeta CDR3 regions from genomic DNA with bias-controlled V and J gene primers. Sequencing of rearranged TCRbeta segments was performed at approximately 20X coverage. Concerning the study's data processing: Clustering was used to correct sequencing errors, and CDR3s were annotated against IMGT so that V, D and J genes could be assigned. Only productive TCRbeta rearrangements were used in downstream analyses, excluding out-of-frame or stop-codon sequences. To compute clonality, Shannon entropy was normalized by the log of the number of unique productive sequences and then subtracted from one. Fisher's exact test with Benjamini-Hochberg correction, at a threshold of adjusted p below 0.01, was used to find clones that differed between time points or between blood and tumor. TCRdb took over this immuneACCESS table, retaining in-frame rearrangements with V and J assigned. Such tables are incomplete; in checked studies, under half of the missing clones stem from an unresolved V gene, and the remainder is unexplained. That table furnishes V, J and clone size, whereas the DNA furnished D and trimming. This sample comprises some 87,000 clones, more than 75% of them detected only once. The ten largest clones represent 1.5% to 2.5% of the sample.

The meaning of the sample's time point label: pretreatment peripheral blood. A cohort of about 31 patients with locally advanced or metastatic urothelial carcinoma, treated at Memorial Sloan Kettering on a trial protocol, was included. Peripheral blood mononuclear cells were collected pretreatment and during treatment, with between 1 and 8 total time points obtained per patient. The Qiagen DNeasy Blood extraction kit was used to purify genomic DNA from total PBMCs and from tumor samples. PBMCs were collected pretreatment and during treatment, and were isolated and stored as previously described. The receptor was derived from a man in his 60s with urothelial cancer. This chain is built from TRBV7-2 and TRBJ2-3, with 8 central nucleotides matching TRBD1. Sequencing was performed on PBMCs, taken around atezolizumab (anti-PD-L1) treatment. The DNA reads TGTGCCAGCAGCTCCTTAGCTGCAGGGGGCGGGACAGATACGCAGTATTTT. This sequence encodes CASSSLAAGGGTDTQYF.